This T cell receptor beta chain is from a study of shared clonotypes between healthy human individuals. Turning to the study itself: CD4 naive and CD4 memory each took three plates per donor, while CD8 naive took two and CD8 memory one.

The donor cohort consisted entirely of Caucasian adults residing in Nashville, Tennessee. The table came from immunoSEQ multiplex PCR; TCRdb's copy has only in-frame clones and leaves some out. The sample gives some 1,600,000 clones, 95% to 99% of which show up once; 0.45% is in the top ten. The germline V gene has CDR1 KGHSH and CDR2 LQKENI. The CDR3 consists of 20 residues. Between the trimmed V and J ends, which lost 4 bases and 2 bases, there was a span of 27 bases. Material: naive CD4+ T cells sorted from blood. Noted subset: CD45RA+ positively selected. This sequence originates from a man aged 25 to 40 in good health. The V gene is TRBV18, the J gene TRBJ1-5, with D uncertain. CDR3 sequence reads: CASSLRPRIDGVRGNQPQHF. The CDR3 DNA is TGTGCCAGCTCACTGCGGCCCCGAATCGACGGGGTTAGAGGCAATCAGCCCCAGCATTTT.